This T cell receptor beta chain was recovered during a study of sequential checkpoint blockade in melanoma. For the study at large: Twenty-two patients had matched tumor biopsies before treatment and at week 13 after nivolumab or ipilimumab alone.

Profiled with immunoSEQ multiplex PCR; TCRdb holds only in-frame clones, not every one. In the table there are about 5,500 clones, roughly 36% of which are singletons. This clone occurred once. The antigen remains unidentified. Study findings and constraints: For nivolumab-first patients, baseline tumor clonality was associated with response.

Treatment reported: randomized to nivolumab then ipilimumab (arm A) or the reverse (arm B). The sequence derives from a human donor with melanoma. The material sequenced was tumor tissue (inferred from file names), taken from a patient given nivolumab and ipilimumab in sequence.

CDR3 nucleotides: TGTGCCAGTAGTCCCCTACCGGGGAATGAGCAGTTCTTC. Translated, it gives CASSPLPGNEQFF. The chain joins TRBV19 to TRBJ2-1, with D maybe TRBD2 (5 bases). With 5 bases removed from V and 7 bases from J, the gap between germline ends came to 12 bases. The CDR3 runs to 13 residues. The germline CDR1 and CDR2 sequences are LNHDA and SQIVND (reference sequence).